The rows below give T cell receptor beta chains drawn from one sample of a study of graft-versus-host responses after intestinal transplantation. Libraries were prepared by immunoSEQ multiplex PCR; TCRdb keeps only in-frame clonotypes and omits some of them. The sample records about 120,000 clones, roughly nine tenths being singletons. Their target antigens are unknown. Sample: unstimulated CD4+ T cells sorted from spleen or lymph node cells, taken before intestinal transplant. The receptors originated from a human donor who received an intestinal transplant. CDR3s include the opening cysteine and the closing phenylalanine or tryptophan. The order of the fields is clone size, V gene, D gene, J gene, CDR3 DNA, CDR3 protein. D genes are given only for firm matches. Where a row states a size, it is once, few, many or the class of an expanded clone; other rows omit it.

clone_size: .; v_call: TRBV29-1; d_call: .; j_call: TRBJ1-1; cdr3_nt: TGCAGCGTATACAGGGACGGGAACACTGAAGCTTTCTTT; cdr3_aa: CSVYRDGNTEAFF
clone_size: .; v_call: TRBV7-2; d_call: .; j_call: TRBJ1-4; cdr3_nt: TGTGCCAGCAGGACGGGGGGGGCAGGAAAAGAAAAACTGTTTTTT; cdr3_aa: CASRTGGAGKEKLFF
clone_size: .; v_call: TRBV5-1; d_call: TRBD1; j_call: TRBJ2-2; cdr3_nt: TGCGCCAGCAGCTTCACAATACAGGGGGTCCCGAACACCGGGGAGCTGTTTTTT; cdr3_aa: CASSFTIQGVPNTGELFF
clone_size: once; v_call: TRBV30; d_call: .; j_call: TRBJ1-2; cdr3_nt: TGTGCCTGGATGGTGCGGACAAAAGGCAATTCCTATGGCTACACCTTC; cdr3_aa: CAWMVRTKGNSYGYTF
clone_size: .; v_call: TRBV6-1; d_call: .; j_call: TRBJ2-2; cdr3_nt: TGTGCCAGCAGTGCCGGGACATCGAACACCGGGGAGCTGTTTTTT; cdr3_aa: CASSAGTSNTGELFF
clone_size: .; v_call: TRBV7-8; d_call: .; j_call: TRBJ2-7; cdr3_nt: TGTGCCAGCAGCTTCGGGGAAGGGTCACCCTACGAGCAGTACTTC; cdr3_aa: CASSFGEGSPYEQYF
clone_size: .; v_call: TRBV5-1; d_call: .; j_call: TRBJ2-3; cdr3_nt: TGCGCCAGCAGCTTGAACAGAGATACGCAGTATTTT; cdr3_aa: CASSLNRDTQYF
clone_size: .; v_call: TRBV27; d_call: .; j_call: TRBJ2-7; cdr3_nt: TGTGCCAGCAGTTTAAGTTTAGGGGACTACGAGCAGTACTTC; cdr3_aa: CASSLSLGDYEQYF
clone_size: once; v_call: TRBV5-4; d_call: .; j_call: TRBJ2-1; cdr3_nt: TGTGCCAGCAGCCTTGGGACAAACAATGAGCAGTTCTTC; cdr3_aa: CASSLGTNNEQFF
clone_size: .; v_call: TRBV6-5; d_call: .; j_call: TRBJ1-2; cdr3_nt: TGTGCCAGCAGTCCCCGCCCGATAACGGGGGGCTACACCTTC; cdr3_aa: CASSPRPITGGYTF
clone_size: .; v_call: TRBV18; d_call: .; j_call: TRBJ1-5; cdr3_nt: TGTGCCAGCTCACCGGAGGATCAGCCCCAGCATTTT; cdr3_aa: CASSPEDQPQHF
clone_size: .; v_call: TRBV9; d_call: .; j_call: TRBJ1-5; cdr3_nt: TGTGCCAGCAGCGTACGGGGAGAACAGCCCCAGCATTTT; cdr3_aa: CASSVRGEQPQHF
clone_size: .; v_call: TRBV18; d_call: TRBD2; j_call: TRBJ2-2; cdr3_nt: TGTGCCAGCTCACCGGGGACTAGCGGAGGGAACACCGGGGAGCTGTTTTTT; cdr3_aa: CASSPGTSGGNTGELFF
clone_size: .; v_call: TRBV5-8; d_call: TRBD2; j_call: TRBJ2-1; cdr3_nt: TGTGCCAGCAGCTCTCGGGGGGGCTCCTACAATGAGCAGTTCTTC; cdr3_aa: CASSSRGGSYNEQFF
clone_size: .; v_call: TRBV5-1; d_call: .; j_call: TRBJ1-1; cdr3_nt: TGCGCCAGCAGCTTGGACAGCCAGAACACTGAAGCTTTCTTT; cdr3_aa: CASSLDSQNTEAFF
clone_size: .; v_call: TRBV9; d_call: .; j_call: TRBJ2-5; cdr3_nt: TGTGCCAGCAGCGCTAATCTGGAGACCCAGTACTTC; cdr3_aa: CASSANLETQYF
clone_size: .; v_call: TRBV30; d_call: .; j_call: TRBJ1-2; cdr3_nt: TGTGCCTGGAGCTTTAACTATGGCTACACCTTC; cdr3_aa: CAWSFNYGYTF
clone_size: .; v_call: TRBV27; d_call: .; j_call: TRBJ2-6; cdr3_nt: TGTGCCAGCAGTTTATCCCGACTAGTCTCCGGGGCCAACGTCCTGACTTTC; cdr3_aa: CASSLSRLVSGANVLTF
clone_size: .; v_call: TRBV5-8; d_call: .; j_call: TRBJ1-6; cdr3_nt: TGTGCCAGCAGCTTTAGGGGTAATTCACCCCTCCACTTT; cdr3_aa: CASSFRGNSPLHF
clone_size: .; v_call: TRBV2; d_call: .; j_call: TRBJ2-2; cdr3_nt: TGTGCCAGCAGGAGGGACACCGGGGAGCTGTTTTTT; cdr3_aa: CASRRDTGELFF
clone_size: .; v_call: TRBV2; d_call: .; j_call: TRBJ2-6; cdr3_nt: TGTGCCAGTTACAGGGATGGGGCCAACGTCCTGACTTTC; cdr3_aa: CASYRDGANVLTF
clone_size: .; v_call: TRBV28; d_call: .; j_call: TRBJ2-7; cdr3_nt: TGTGCCAGCAGCCTGCCCCCGGCCTACGAGCAGTACTTC; cdr3_aa: CASSLPPAYEQYF
clone_size: .; v_call: TRBV5-1; d_call: TRBD2; j_call: TRBJ2-5; cdr3_nt: TGCGCCAGCAGCTCAAAGGGACTAGCGGGGGAATCCCAGTACTTC; cdr3_aa: CASSSKGLAGESQYF
clone_size: once; v_call: TRBV28; d_call: TRBD1; j_call: TRBJ2-7; cdr3_nt: TGTGCCAGCAGTCGGACAGGGGGCCGCTACGAGCAGTACTTC; cdr3_aa: CASSRTGGRYEQYF
clone_size: once; v_call: TRBV28; d_call: TRBD1; j_call: TRBJ1-2; cdr3_nt: TGTGCCAGCAGTCCCTCTCCGGGACAGGGGTATAACTATGGCTACACCTTC; cdr3_aa: CASSPSPGQGYNYGYTF
clone_size: .; v_call: TRBV2; d_call: TRBD1; j_call: TRBJ1-1; cdr3_nt: TGTGCCAGCAAGGAACAGGGGTACGACACTGAAGCTTTCTTT; cdr3_aa: CASKEQGYDTEAFF
clone_size: .; v_call: TRBV6-6; d_call: .; j_call: TRBJ1-6; cdr3_nt: TGTGCCAGCAACGGACAAAGGCTTAATTCACCCCTCCACTTT; cdr3_aa: CASNGQRLNSPLHF
clone_size: .; v_call: TRBV5-1; d_call: TRBD2; j_call: TRBJ2-5; cdr3_nt: TGCGCCAGCAGCTTGGTAACTAGCGGAGAGACCCAGTACTTC; cdr3_aa: CASSLVTSGETQYF
clone_size: .; v_call: TRBV20-1; d_call: .; j_call: TRBJ1-2; cdr3_nt: TGCAGTGCTAGGAGCGGCACTGGCTACACCTTC; cdr3_aa: CSARSGTGYTF
clone_size: .; v_call: TRBV5-4; d_call: TRBD2; j_call: TRBJ2-3; cdr3_nt: TGTGCCAGCAGCTTGGCTAGCGGGAGGGCCATGTTGGGCACAGATACGCAGTATTTT; cdr3_aa: CASSLASGRAMLGTDTQYF
clone_size: .; v_call: TRBV5-4; d_call: TRBD2; j_call: TRBJ2-7; cdr3_nt: TGTGCCAGCAGCTCCCGGTCGGCGGGAGGGGCCTACGAGCAGTACTTC; cdr3_aa: CASSSRSAGGAYEQYF
clone_size: few; v_call: TRBV5-1; d_call: TRBD1; j_call: TRBJ2-7; cdr3_nt: TGCGCCAGCAGCTCCGGTAGGACAGGGGGCTTCTACGAGCAGTACTTC; cdr3_aa: CASSSGRTGGFYEQYF
clone_size: few; v_call: TRBV6-1; d_call: .; j_call: TRBJ1-3; cdr3_nt: TGTGCCGCCAGACAGTCCCTCTTAGACACCATATATTTT; cdr3_aa: CAARQSLLDTIYF
clone_size: .; v_call: TRBV7-2; d_call: .; j_call: TRBJ2-7; cdr3_nt: TGTGCCAGCAGTCGAGACATCCTAGCCACCTACGAGCAGTACTTC; cdr3_aa: CASSRDILATYEQYF
clone_size: .; v_call: TRBV5-4; d_call: TRBD2; j_call: TRBJ2-3; cdr3_nt: TGTGCCAGCAGCCTTAGACTAGCGGGCGCAGATACGCAGTATTTT; cdr3_aa: CASSLRLAGADTQYF
clone_size: .; v_call: TRBV7-9; d_call: .; j_call: TRBJ1-1; cdr3_nt: TGTGCCAGCAGCTTAGGTTCCATGGAGCAAGCTTTCTTT; cdr3_aa: CASSLGSMEQAFF
clone_size: .; v_call: TRBV9; d_call: .; j_call: TRBJ1-2; cdr3_nt: TGTGCCAGCAGCGTAGCTTCGATGGACAACTTCTATGGCTACACCTTC; cdr3_aa: CASSVASMDNFYGYTF
clone_size: .; v_call: TRBV11-2; d_call: .; j_call: TRBJ2-3; cdr3_nt: TGTGCCAGCAGCTCCGCTTCGGGGGTGGGCACAGATACGCAGTATTTT; cdr3_aa: CASSSASGVGTDTQYF
clone_size: .; v_call: TRBV5-6; d_call: .; j_call: TRBJ1-1; cdr3_nt: TGTGCCAGCAGCTCCAGAATCCGGGGGAGGACTGAAGCTTTCTTT; cdr3_aa: CASSSRIRGRTEAFF
clone_size: .; v_call: TRBV5-6; d_call: TRBD1; j_call: TRBJ1-4; cdr3_nt: TGTGCCAGCAGCTCGAGGCCACAGGGGGCGAGTGAAAAACTGTTTTTT; cdr3_aa: CASSSRPQGASEKLFF
clone_size: .; v_call: TRBV6-5; d_call: .; j_call: TRBJ1-5; cdr3_nt: TGTGCCAGCAGTTTAGGGGCCCATAGCAATCAGCCCCAGCATTTT; cdr3_aa: CASSLGAHSNQPQHF
clone_size: .; v_call: TRBV7-9; d_call: TRBD1; j_call: TRBJ1-1; cdr3_nt: TGTGCCAGCAGCTCACGACAGGGCCGGTTCGATGAAGCTTTCTTT; cdr3_aa: CASSSRQGRFDEAFF
clone_size: .; v_call: TRBV2; d_call: .; j_call: TRBJ1-1; cdr3_nt: TGTGCCAGCAGACGACAGGCTGAAGCTTTCTTT; cdr3_aa: CASRRQAEAFF